A selection of T cell receptor beta chains follows, all from one sample in a study of blood T cell repertoires in COVID-19. Assay: immunoSEQ multiplex PCR; the TCRdb copy retains only in-frame clones and omits some. The data contain some 420,000 clones, 85% to 90% of them singletons. The sample was PBMCs or T cells enriched from blood (not recorded which). These receptors were collected from a man under 40 who had recovered from COVID-19. CDR3s include the opening cysteine and the closing phenylalanine or tryptophan. Clone size is stated in some rows and not others, as once, few, many or a class when expanded.

>NA|TRBV5-5
CASSLGQDSREQYF
>few|TRBV10-1
CASSESSRGSFADTQYF
>NA|TRBV6-2/TRBV6-3
CASSPTGGYNQPQHF
>NA|TRBV5-1
CASSPGTGDEKLFF
>NA|TRBV24-1
CATSDGAGPTYEQYF
>once|TRBV28
CASSYQVSYEQYF
>NA|TRBV30
CAWSRGRGEKLFF
>NA|TRBV12-3/TRBV12-4
CASSWGQSDIQYF
>NA|TRBV18
CASSPRLDRGQFF
>NA|TRBV28
CASNLFQGAGQPQHF
>NA|TRBV2
CASRNSRGTGIRSPLHF
>few|TRBV5-1
CASRDSNYGYTF
>NA|TRBV3-1/TRBV3-2
CASSLGGGYTF
>NA|TRBV28
CASAPLVDTSGDEAFF
>NA|TRBV2
CASTREYNSPLHF
>NA|TRBV9
CASSVGGDEKLFF
>NA|TRBV18
CASSPVARSGNTIYF
>NA|TRBV4-1
CASSHQQLAAFNEQFF
>NA|TRBV28
CASSLGGGNQPQHF
>NA|TRBV19
CASSTPVSGSGDTQYF
>NA|TRBV27
CASSSWASGEDTQYF
>NA|TRBV28
CASREYTGAFYLGSYNSPLHF
>NA|TRBV28
CASSFSLALVSYEQYF
>once|TRBV19
CASSLPWTSGYTDTQYF
>NA|TRBV28
CASSLLGQGMNTEAFF
>NA|TRBV7-9
CASENRGRTDTQYF
>NA|TRBV28
CASRDSSEQFF
>NA|TRBV25-1
CASSGNVAGRNTIYF
>once|TRBV10-3
CAISDRQEAFF
>NA|TRBV28
CASSETGTGGGGAEAFF
>NA|TRBV30
CARDSWGPTEAFF
>once|TRBV12-3/TRBV12-4
CASKKGNQPQHF
>NA|TRBV5-6
CASSFRDRLSGNTIYF
>once|TRBV19
CASSISLIGATDTQYF
>few|TRBV5-6
CASSLDPGATNEKLFF
>NA|TRBV21-1
CASSKGPGTVYEQYF
>NA|TRBV3-1/TRBV3-2
CASRGDTGELFF
>NA|TRBV4-2
CASSREAGQGLPLHF
>few|TRBV7-9
CASSPRRGSVTGELFF